This T cell receptor (beta chain) originates from a study of OX40 agonist ivuxolimab in advanced cancers. Across the whole study: Patients enrolled in dose escalation were diagnosed with hepatocellular carcinoma, melanoma, renal cell or head and neck cancer. About 42% of patients had received prior checkpoint inhibitor therapy.

Germline CDR1 SGHDN, CDR2 FVKESK. The V and J ends lost 2 bases and 5 bases respectively, with 9 bases between them. There are 13 residues in the CDR3. Study-wide results and caveats: Near-lowest levels of clonal expansion characterized partial responders at 0.1-3.0 mg/kg. Normalized expansion of T-cell clones was also low for some nonresponders.

Profiled with immunoSEQ multiplex PCR; TCRdb holds only in-frame clones, not every one. The top ten hold about 0.83% of the sample, which has tens of thousands of clones, about 85% seen once. About this clone: Its antigen remains unknown.

The chain links TRBV14 to TRBJ1-1; no definite D call. The sequence was collected from an adult with an advanced solid tumor such as melanoma, head and neck, liver or kidney cancer. The sequencing used CD4+ or CD8+ T cells sorted from blood, collected in a trial of the OX40 agonist ivuxolimab. In nucleotides, the CDR3 is TGTGCCAGCAGCCAAAGGGCCTGGACTGAAGCTTTCTTT. Amino acid sequence: CASSQRAWTEAFF.